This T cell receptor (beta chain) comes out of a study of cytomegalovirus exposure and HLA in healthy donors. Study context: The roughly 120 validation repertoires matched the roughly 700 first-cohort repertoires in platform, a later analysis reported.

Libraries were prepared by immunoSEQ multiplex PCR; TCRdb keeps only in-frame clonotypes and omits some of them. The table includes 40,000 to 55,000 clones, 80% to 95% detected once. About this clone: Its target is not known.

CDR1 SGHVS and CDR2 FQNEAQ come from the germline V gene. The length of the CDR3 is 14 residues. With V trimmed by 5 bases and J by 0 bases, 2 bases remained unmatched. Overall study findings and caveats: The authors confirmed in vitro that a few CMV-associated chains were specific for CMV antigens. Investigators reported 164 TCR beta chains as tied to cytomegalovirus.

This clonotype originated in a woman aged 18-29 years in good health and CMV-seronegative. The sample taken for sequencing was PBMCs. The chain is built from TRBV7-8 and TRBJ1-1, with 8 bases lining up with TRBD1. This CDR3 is CASSMGQVNTEAFF. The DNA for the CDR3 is TGTGCCAGCAGCATGGGACAGGTGAACACTGAAGCTTTCTTT.